These T cell receptor beta chains were read from a single sample in a study of blood T cell repertoires in COVID-19. Clones were read by immunoSEQ multiplex PCR, and TCRdb kept only the in-frame ones, dropping some. Among 40,000 or so clones listed, about 87% were seen once. Sequencing was done on a sample of peripheral blood. These TCRs come from a human donor in a cohort sampled during active COVID-19. The CDR3 runs from the conserved cysteine through the conserved F or W. Each record gives: clone size, V gene, CDR3 protein. Clone size appears in some rows only: once, few, many, or a class for an expanded clone.

clone size: -; V gene: TRBV9; CDR3 protein: CASSVGSSPTIYEQYF
clone size: -; V gene: TRBV24-1; CDR3 protein: CATSAPGTGGELFF
clone size: -; V gene: TRBV5-4; CDR3 protein: CASSPGHPNTGELFF
clone size: -; V gene: TRBV7-2; CDR3 protein: CASSQTGYANTIYF
clone size: -; V gene: TRBV10-3; CDR3 protein: CAISERGVGNTIYF
clone size: -; V gene: TRBV28; CDR3 protein: CASSLHPPGTAEQYF
clone size: -; V gene: TRBV4-3; CDR3 protein: CASSQVGKDRRGSMNTEAFF
clone size: -; V gene: TRBV5-1; CDR3 protein: CASSLEGDNNEQFF
clone size: medium-sized; V gene: TRBV6-2/TRBV6-3; CDR3 protein: CASSTSGGATDTQYF
clone size: -; V gene: TRBV7-9; CDR3 protein: CMCQSPTGTGGYEQYF
clone size: -; V gene: TRBV19; CDR3 protein: CASTNPKGRGMYGYTF
clone size: -; V gene: TRBV7-2; CDR3 protein: CASSLRTGGSNQPQHF
clone size: -; V gene: TRBV6-5; CDR3 protein: CASTSGGTYNEQFF
clone size: -; V gene: TRBV5-1; CDR3 protein: CASSLGLAGGRFQPYEQYF
clone size: -; V gene: TRBV5-1; CDR3 protein: CASSPLQGPDTEAFF
clone size: -; V gene: TRBV7-8; CDR3 protein: CASSLGSGNSYEQYF